This entry describes one T cell receptor (beta chain). This record comes from a study of control samples from healthy donors and cancer patients. The CDR3 has 15 residues. Germline CDR1 LGHDT, CDR2 YNNKEL (reference sequence). V was shortened by 5 bases and J by 3 bases, with 17 bases between the two germline ends. TCRdb's table, derived via immunoSEQ multiplex PCR, lists solely in-frame clones and lacks some. The data show about 51,000 clones, roughly 86% seen once. Specimen: PBMCs. This sequence was found in a man aged 45-60 years with head and neck cancer. The chain couples TRBV3-1 (or the pseudogene TRBV3-2) to TRBJ2-7; D gene uncertain. CDR3 DNA: TGTGCCAGCAGCAAACGCGGATTTTTGGGCTACGAGCAGTACTTC. It is translated as CASSKRGFLGYEQYF.